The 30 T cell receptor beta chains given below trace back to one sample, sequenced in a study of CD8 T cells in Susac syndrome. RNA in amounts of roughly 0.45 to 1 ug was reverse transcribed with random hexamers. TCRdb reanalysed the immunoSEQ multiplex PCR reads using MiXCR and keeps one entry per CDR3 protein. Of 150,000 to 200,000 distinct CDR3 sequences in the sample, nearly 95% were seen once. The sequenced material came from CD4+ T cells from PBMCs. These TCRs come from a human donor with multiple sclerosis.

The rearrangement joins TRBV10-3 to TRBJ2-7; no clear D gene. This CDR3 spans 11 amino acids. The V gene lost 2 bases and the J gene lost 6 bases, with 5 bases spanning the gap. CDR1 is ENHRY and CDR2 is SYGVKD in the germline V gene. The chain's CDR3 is CAISEIGEQYF. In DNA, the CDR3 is TGTGCCATCAGTGAGATCGGCGAGCAGTACTTC.

The CDR3 loop is CSETGSSYNEQFF. DNA for the CDR3: TGCAGCGAGACAGGGAGCTCCTACAATGAGCAGTTCTTC. The genes are TRBV29-1 and TRBJ2-1; TRBD1 matches 7 bases. The CDR3 contains 13 residues. Unmatched junction bases numbered 3, after V lost 7 bases and J lost 0 bases. In germline, CDR1 is SQVTM, CDR2 ANQGSEA.

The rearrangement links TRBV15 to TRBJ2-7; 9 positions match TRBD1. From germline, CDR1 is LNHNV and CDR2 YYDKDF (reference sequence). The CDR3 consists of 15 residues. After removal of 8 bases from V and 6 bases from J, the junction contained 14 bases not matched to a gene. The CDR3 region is CATLPGQGSYSEQYF. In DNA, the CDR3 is TGTGCCACCCTACCGGGACAGGGTTCCTACAGCGAGCAGTACTTC.

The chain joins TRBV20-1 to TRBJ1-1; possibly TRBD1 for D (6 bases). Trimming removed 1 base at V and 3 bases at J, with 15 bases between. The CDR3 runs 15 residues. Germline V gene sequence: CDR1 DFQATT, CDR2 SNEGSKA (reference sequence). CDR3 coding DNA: TGCAGTGCTAGAGTGTCCGGGGGCGCGTACACTGAAGCTTTCTTT. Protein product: CSARVSGGAYTEAFF.

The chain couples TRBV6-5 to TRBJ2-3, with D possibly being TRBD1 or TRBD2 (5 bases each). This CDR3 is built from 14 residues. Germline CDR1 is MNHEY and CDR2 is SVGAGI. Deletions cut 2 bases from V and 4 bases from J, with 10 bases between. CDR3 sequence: CASSYRGAPDTQYF. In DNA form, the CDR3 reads TGTGCCAGCAGTTACCGAGGGGCGCCAGATACGCAGTATTTT.

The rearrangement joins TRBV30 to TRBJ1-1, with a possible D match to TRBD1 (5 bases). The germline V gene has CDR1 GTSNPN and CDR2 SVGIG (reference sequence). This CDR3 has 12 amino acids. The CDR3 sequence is CAGARENTEAFF. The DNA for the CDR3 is TGTGCTGGGGCCCGAGAGAACACTGAAGCTTTCTTT.

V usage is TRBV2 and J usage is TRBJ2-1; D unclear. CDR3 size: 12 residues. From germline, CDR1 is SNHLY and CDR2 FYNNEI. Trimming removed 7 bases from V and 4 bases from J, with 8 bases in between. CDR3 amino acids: CASTEYYNEQFF. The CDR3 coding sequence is TGTGCCAGCACGGAGTATTACAATGAGCAGTTCTTC.

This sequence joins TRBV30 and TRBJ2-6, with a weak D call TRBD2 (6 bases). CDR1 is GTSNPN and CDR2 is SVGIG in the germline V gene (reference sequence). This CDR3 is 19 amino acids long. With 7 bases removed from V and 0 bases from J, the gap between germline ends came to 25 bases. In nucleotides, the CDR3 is TGTGCCTTGAAATATTGGGAGGCCATCTCCTACTCTGGGGCCAACGTCCTGACTTTC. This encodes CALKYWEAISYSGANVLTF.

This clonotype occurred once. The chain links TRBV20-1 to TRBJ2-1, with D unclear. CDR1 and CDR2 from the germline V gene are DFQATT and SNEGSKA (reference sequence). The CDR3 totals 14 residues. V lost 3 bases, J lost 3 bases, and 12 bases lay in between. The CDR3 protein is CSARARNIYNEQFF. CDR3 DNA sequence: TGCAGTGCTAGGGCGCGAAACATCTACAATGAGCAGTTCTTC.

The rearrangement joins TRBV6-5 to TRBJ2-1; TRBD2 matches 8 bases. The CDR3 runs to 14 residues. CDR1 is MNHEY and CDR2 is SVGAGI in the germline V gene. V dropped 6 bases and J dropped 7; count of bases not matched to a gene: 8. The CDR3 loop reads CASRRTGGPNEQFF. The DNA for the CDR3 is TGTGCCAGCAGGCGGACGGGAGGGCCAAATGAGCAGTTCTTC.

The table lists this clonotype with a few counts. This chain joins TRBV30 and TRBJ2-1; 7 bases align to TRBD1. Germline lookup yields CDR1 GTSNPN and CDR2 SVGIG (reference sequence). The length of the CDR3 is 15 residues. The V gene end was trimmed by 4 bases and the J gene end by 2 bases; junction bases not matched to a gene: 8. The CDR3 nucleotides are TGTGCCTGGACCCCCTCGGGACAGCCCTACAATGAGCAGTTCTTC. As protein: CAWTPSGQPYNEQFF.

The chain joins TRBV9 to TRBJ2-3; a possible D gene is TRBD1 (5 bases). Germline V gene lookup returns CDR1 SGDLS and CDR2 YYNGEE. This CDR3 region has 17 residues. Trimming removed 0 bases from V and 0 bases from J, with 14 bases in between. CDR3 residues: CASSVGGSTPSTDTQYF. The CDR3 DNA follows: TGTGCCAGCAGCGTAGGGGGCAGCACACCTAGCACAGATACGCAGTATTTT.

CDR3 residues: CASSLWAGSGKKLFF. Written as DNA, the CDR3 is TGTGCCAGCAGTTTATGGGCGGGAAGTGGGAAAAAACTGTTTTTT. The rearrangement links TRBV28 to TRBJ1-4; no reliable D call. The CDR3 extends over 15 amino acids. CDR1 is MDHEN and CDR2 is SYDVKM in the germline V gene. Deletions cut 0 bases from V and 9 bases from J, with 14 bases between. Full variable domain (remainder filled in from reference TRBV28 and TRBJ1-4): DVKVTQSSRYLVKRTGEKVFLECVQDMDHENMFWYRQDPGLGLRLIYFSYDVKMKEKGDIPEGYSVSREKKERFSLILESASTNQTSMYLCASSLWAGSGKKLFFGSGTQLSVL.

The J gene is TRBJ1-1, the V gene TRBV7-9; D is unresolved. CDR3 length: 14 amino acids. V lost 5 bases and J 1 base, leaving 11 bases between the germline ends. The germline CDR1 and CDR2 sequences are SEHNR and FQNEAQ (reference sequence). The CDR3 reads CASSRARRNTEAFF. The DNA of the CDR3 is TGTGCCAGCAGCCGGGCCAGGAGGAACACTGAAGCTTTCTTT.

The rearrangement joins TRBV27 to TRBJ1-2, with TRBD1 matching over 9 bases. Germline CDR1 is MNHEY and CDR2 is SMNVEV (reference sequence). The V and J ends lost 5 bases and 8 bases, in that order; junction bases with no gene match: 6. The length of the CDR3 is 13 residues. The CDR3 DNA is TGTGCCAGCAGTCCGGACAGGGGTAGAGGCTACACCTTC. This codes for CASSPDRGRGYTF.

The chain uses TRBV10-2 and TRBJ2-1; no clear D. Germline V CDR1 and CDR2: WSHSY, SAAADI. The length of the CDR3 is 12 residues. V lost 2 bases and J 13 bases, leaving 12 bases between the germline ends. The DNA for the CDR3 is TGCGCCAGCAGTGAGGCGGACCAGTCCCAGTTCTTC. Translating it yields CASSEADQSQFF.

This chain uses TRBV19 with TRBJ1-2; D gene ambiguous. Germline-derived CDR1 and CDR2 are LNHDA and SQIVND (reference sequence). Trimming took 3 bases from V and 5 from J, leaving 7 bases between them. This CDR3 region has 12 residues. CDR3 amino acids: CASSIEDYGYTF. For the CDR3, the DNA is TGTGCCAGTAGTATTGAGGATTATGGCTACACCTTC.

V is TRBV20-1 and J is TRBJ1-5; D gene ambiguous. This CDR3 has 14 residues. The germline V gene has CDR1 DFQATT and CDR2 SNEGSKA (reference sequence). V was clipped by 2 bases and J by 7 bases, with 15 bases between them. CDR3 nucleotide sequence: TGCAGTGCTAGATCGGGAAATTATGAACAGCCCCAGCATTTT. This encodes CSARSGNYEQPQHF.

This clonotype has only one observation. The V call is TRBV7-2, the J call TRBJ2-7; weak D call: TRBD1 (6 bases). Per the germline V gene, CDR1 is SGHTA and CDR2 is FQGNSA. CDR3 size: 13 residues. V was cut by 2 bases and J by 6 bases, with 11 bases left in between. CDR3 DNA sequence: TGTGCCAGCAGCTTACAGGGGCGGATCGAGCAGTACTTC. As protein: CASSLQGRIEQYF.

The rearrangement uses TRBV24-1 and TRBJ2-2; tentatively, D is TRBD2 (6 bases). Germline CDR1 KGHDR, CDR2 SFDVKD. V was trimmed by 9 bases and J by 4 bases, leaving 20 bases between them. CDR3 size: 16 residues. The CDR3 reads CATVLGPGAGTGELFF. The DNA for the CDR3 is TGTGCCACCGTATTGGGGCCAGGAGCGGGCACCGGGGAGCTGTTTTTT.

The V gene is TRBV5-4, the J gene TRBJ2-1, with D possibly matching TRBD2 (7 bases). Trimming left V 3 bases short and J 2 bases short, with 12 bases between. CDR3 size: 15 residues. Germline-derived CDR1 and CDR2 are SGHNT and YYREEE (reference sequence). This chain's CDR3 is CASSYGGPPYNEQFF. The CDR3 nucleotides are TGTGCCAGCAGCTACGGGGGGCCGCCCTACAATGAGCAGTTCTTC.

CDR3 loop: CATSRDTFPIAGGNEQFF. In DNA form, the CDR3 reads TGTGCCACCAGCAGAGATACGTTCCCCATAGCGGGGGGGAATGAGCAGTTCTTC. The chain carries TRBV15 and TRBJ2-1, with 11 bases fitting TRBD2. CDR3 length: 18 residues. V gave up 0 bases and J gave up 7 bases; unmatched junction bases: 11. Germline V gene sequence: CDR1 LNHNV, CDR2 YYDKDF (reference sequence).

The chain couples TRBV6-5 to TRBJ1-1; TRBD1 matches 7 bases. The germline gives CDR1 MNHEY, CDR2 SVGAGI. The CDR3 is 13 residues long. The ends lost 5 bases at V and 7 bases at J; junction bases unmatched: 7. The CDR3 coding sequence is TGTGCCAGCAGTCACGGGACAGCACTTGAAGCTTTCTTT. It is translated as CASSHGTALEAFF.

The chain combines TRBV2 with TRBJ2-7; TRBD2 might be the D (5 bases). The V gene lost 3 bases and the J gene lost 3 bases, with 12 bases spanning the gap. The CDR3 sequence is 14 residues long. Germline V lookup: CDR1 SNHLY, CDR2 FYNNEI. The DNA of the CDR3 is TGTGCCAGCAGTGACGACGGGAAATACTACGAGCAGTACTTC. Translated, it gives CASSDDGKYYEQYF. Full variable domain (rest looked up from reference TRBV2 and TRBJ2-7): EPEVTQTPSHQVTQMGQEVILRCVPISNHLYFYWYRQILGQKVEFLVSFYNNEISEKSEIFDDQFSVERPDGSNFTLKIRSTKLEDSAMYFCASSDDGKYYEQYFGPGTRLTVT.

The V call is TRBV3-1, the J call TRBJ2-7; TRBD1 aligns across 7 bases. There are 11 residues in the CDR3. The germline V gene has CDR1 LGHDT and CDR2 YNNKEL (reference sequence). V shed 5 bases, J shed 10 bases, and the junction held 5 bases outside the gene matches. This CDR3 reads CASSLQGIQYF. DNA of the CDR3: TGTGCCAGCAGCTTACAGGGGATCCAGTACTTC.

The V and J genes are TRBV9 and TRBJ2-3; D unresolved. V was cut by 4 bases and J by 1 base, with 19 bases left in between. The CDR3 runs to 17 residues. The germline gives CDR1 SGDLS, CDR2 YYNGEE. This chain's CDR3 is CASSPLRLAPGTDTQYF. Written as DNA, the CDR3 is TGTGCCAGCAGCCCTCTCCGACTCGCACCTGGCACAGATACGCAGTATTTT.

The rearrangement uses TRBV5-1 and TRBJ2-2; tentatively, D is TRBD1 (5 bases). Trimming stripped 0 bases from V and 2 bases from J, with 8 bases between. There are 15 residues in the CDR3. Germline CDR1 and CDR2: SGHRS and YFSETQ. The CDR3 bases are TGCGCCAGCAGCTTGGTATGGGGCAACACCGGGGAGCTGTTTTTT. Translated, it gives CASSLVWGNTGELFF.

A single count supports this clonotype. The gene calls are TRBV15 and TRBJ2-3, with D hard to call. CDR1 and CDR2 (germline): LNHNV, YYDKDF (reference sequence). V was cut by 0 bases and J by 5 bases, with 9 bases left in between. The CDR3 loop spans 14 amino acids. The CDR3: CATSRDRYGDTQYF. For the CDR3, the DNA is TGTGCCACCAGCAGAGATCGATATGGAGATACGCAGTATTTT.

CDR3 protein: CASSFRPYGYTF. The DNA for the CDR3 is TGTGCCAGCAGTTTTAGGCCCTATGGCTACACCTTC. This chain links TRBV12-3 or TRBV12-4 with TRBJ1-2; D remains unclear. Trimming pared 3 bases from V and 4 bases from J, leaving 6 bases between. CDR3 length: 12 amino acids.

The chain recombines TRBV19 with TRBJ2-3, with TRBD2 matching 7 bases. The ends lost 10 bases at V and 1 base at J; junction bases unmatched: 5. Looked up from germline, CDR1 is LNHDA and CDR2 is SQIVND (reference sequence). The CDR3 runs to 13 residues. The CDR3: CATRLAGTDTQYF. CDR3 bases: TGTGCCACCCGTCTAGCGGGCACAGATACGCAGTATTTT.